One T cell receptor beta chain is described in this entry. This specimen belongs to a study of blood T cell repertoires in COVID-19. Per the study methods: Estimated nucleated cell counts came from reference gene primer amplification. Clones were read by immunoSEQ multiplex PCR, and TCRdb kept only the in-frame ones, dropping some. The V and J calls and clone size were taken over from that table, and D and trimming were inferred from the DNA. The sample has 150,000 or so clones, 70% to 90% seen once. The TCR sequence derives from a man aged 60 to 69 with COVID-19, enrolled during active disease. The sample consisted of peripheral blood.

The DNA of the CDR3 is TGTGCCAGCAGTGAAGCGCTGGGGGTAGGGGGGGGTCAGCCCCAGCATTTT. This sequence encodes CASSEALGVGGGQPQHF. V and J are TRBV6-1 and TRBJ1-5, with a tentative D call TRBD1 (6 bases). The CDR3 totals 17 residues. V lost 0 bases and J lost 6, with 18 bases in between. Germline V CDR1 and CDR2: MNHNS, SASEGT.